One sample yielded the 22 T cell receptor beta chains listed below, sequenced in a study of blood T cell repertoires in COVID-19. Method: immunoSEQ multiplex PCR; TCRdb's copy keeps in-frame clones and lacks some. The table shows about 210,000 clones, with 83% occurring only once. What was sequenced was peripheral blood. The receptors stem from a woman aged 40 to 49 with active or convalescent COVID-19.

The chain joins TRBV7-9 to TRBJ2-5; 11 bases align to TRBD2. The CDR3 extends over 15 amino acids. The trim removed 1 base at V and 5 bases at J, leaving 3 bases unmatched. Germline loops: CDR1 SEHNR, CDR2 FQNEAQ (reference sequence). The CDR3 loop reads CASSLGLAGGETQYF. CDR3 coding DNA: TGTGCCAGCAGCTTAGGGCTAGCGGGAGGCGAGACCCAGTACTTC.

This chain links TRBV2 with TRBJ1-2; a weak D match, TRBD1 (6 bases). The CDR3 spans 15 residues. V gave up 6 bases and J gave up 8 bases, with 22 bases separating them. Germline V CDR1 and CDR2: SNHLY, FYNNEI. DNA for the CDR3: TGTGCCAGCAGACTTACAGGGATGGGGGCGCGGGGCTACACCTTC. It specifies CASRLTGMGARGYTF.

Regarding this clone: One junction end disagrees with the germline gene, perhaps due to a read error. The genes are TRBV15 and TRBJ2-7; a possible D gene is TRBD1 (6 bases). The CDR3 has 12 amino acids. CDR1 LNHNV and CDR2 YYDKDF come from the germline V gene (reference sequence). CDR3 coding DNA: TGTGCCACCAGCAGAGACCCGGGACATAGGAACTTC. It is translated as CATSRDPGHRNF.

The V call is TRBV10-3, the J call TRBJ1-6, with 7 bases matching TRBD1. CDR3 length equals 17 residues. The V and J ends lost 3 bases and 0 bases, in that order; junction bases with no gene match: 5. Per the germline V gene, CDR1 is ENHRY and CDR2 is SYGVKD. CDR3 loop: CAISEQGRSSYNSPLHF. CDR3 DNA: TGTGCCATCAGTGAACAGGGGAGGAGCTCCTATAATTCACCCCTCCACTTT.

The J gene is TRBJ1-2, the V gene TRBV9, with TRBD1 matching 12 bases. Germline CDR1 reads SGDLS; CDR2 reads YYNGEE. The CDR3 is 14 amino acids. V shed 3 bases, J shed 8 bases, and the junction held 5 bases outside the gene matches. The DNA of the CDR3 is TGTGCCAGCAGCGCTACCGGGACAGGGGGCGGCTACACCTTC. This gives the protein CASSATGTGGGYTF.

The V and J genes are TRBV5-1 and TRBJ1-2; a weak D match, TRBD1 (6 bases). The CDR3 covers 14 residues. The germline CDR1 and CDR2 sequences are SGHRS and YFSETQ. V lost 0 bases and J 8 bases, leaving 14 bases between the germline ends. In DNA, the CDR3 is TGCGCCAGCAGCTTGGGGGACACTCGGGCGGGCTACACCTTC. Translated: CASSLGDTRAGYTF.

This sequence joins TRBV3-1 (or the pseudogene TRBV3-2) and TRBJ1-1; TRBD1 might be the D (6 bases). Germline values: CDR1 LGHDT, CDR2 YNNKEL (reference sequence). V lost 7 bases, J lost 6 bases, and 9 bases lay in between. The CDR3 is 11 residues long. CDR3 sequence: CASTNRAEAFF. CDR3 sequence (DNA): TGTGCCAGCACCAACAGGGCTGAAGCTTTCTTT.

This clone came up once. The J gene is TRBJ1-3, the V gene TRBV7-9; D is perhaps TRBD1 (6 bases). Trimming pared 5 bases from V and 4 bases from J, leaving 21 bases between. Germline CDR1 is SEHNR and CDR2 is FQNEAQ (reference sequence). CDR3 length equals 17 residues. CDR3 sequence (DNA): TGTGCCAGCAGCACCTCTCGAGCCGGGACAATCGGAAACACCATATATTTT. It specifies CASSTSRAGTIGNTIYF.

The chain combines TRBV5-1 with TRBJ1-1; D is possibly TRBD1 (6 bases). Germline-derived CDR1 and CDR2 are SGHRS and YFSETQ. Trimming left V 5 bases short and J 5 bases short, with 16 bases between. The CDR3 covers 14 residues. CDR3 amino acids: CASRQTGSVTEAFF. CDR3 nucleotides: TGCGCCAGCAGACAGACAGGAAGCGTGACTGAAGCTTTCTTT.

The chain carries TRBV5-4 and TRBJ1-2; D not certain. Germline lookup yields CDR1 SGHNT and CDR2 YYREEE (reference sequence). This CDR3 is built from 11 residues. With 2 bases removed from V and 7 bases from J, the gap between germline ends came to 6 bases. CDR3 protein: CASSFLGGYTF. DNA of the CDR3: TGTGCCAGCAGCTTTCTAGGTGGCTACACCTTC.

This clone has a count of ten or more. The chain employs TRBV4-3 and TRBJ2-5, with TRBD2 matching over 14 bases. This CDR3 comprises 17 residues. The germline CDR1 and CDR2 sequences are LGHNA and YSLEER. J gave up 2 bases and V 4 bases, and 6 bases lay outside the gene matches. This CDR3 is CASSRIGLAGGQETQYF. The CDR3 bases are TGCGCCAGCAGCCGGATTGGACTAGCGGGGGGTCAAGAGACCCAGTACTTC.

The chain recombines TRBV19 with TRBJ2-7; D possibly corresponds to TRBD2 (6 bases). The germline CDR1 and CDR2 sequences are LNHDA and SQIVND (reference sequence). CDR3 size: 14 residues. V lost 5 bases to trimming and J lost 0 bases, with 11 bases between them. CDR3 loop: CASSFYGSSYEQYF. The DNA for the CDR3 is TGTGCCAGTAGTTTTTACGGGAGCTCCTACGAGCAGTACTTC.

The V and J genes are TRBV19 and TRBJ1-1; D is unresolved. The germline V and J ends were trimmed by 1 base and 4 bases, with 10 bases remaining between them. CDR3 size: 14 residues. CDR1 and CDR2 (germline): LNHDA, SQIVND (reference sequence). The CDR3, as DNA: TGTGCCAGTAGTATAGCCGGGTTGGGCACTGAAGCTTTCTTT. Its translation: CASSIAGLGTEAFF.

This chain links TRBV18 with TRBJ2-5, with 14 bases fitting TRBD2. The CDR3 totals 15 residues. V shed 3 bases, J shed 5 bases, and the junction held 2 bases outside the gene matches. The germline gives CDR1 KGHSH, CDR2 LQKENI. CDR3 bases: TGTGCCAGCTCACCTGGGACTAGCGGGAGTGAGACCCAGTACTTC. It codes for CASSPGTSGSETQYF.

The chain uses TRBV19 and TRBJ1-2, with a tentative D call TRBD1 (6 bases). CDR3 size: 14 residues. The germline V gene encodes CDR1 LNHDA and CDR2 SQIVND (reference sequence). The germline V and J ends were trimmed by 6 bases and 4 bases, with 15 bases remaining between them. The CDR3 reads CASSPTGVGYGYTF. DNA of the CDR3: TGTGCCAGTAGCCCGACAGGAGTAGGCTATGGCTACACCTTC.

This clone has more than one count but fewer than ten. The chain joins TRBV6-5 to TRBJ2-7; 9 bases are a match to TRBD1. J lost 4 bases, V lost 5 bases, and 6 bases had no gene match. This CDR3 is built from 14 residues. Germline V gene data show CDR1 as MNHEY and CDR2 as SVGAGI. The CDR3 nucleotides read TGTGCCAGCAGTACCCGGACAGGGGTATACGAGCAGTACTTC. Translation gives CASSTRTGVYEQYF.

The V call is TRBV7-2, the J call TRBJ2-7; 9 bases match TRBD1. The V gene end was trimmed by 5 bases and the J gene end by 3 bases; junction bases not matched to a gene: 11. The CDR3 runs to 16 residues. Germline CDR1 reads SGHTA; CDR2 reads FQGNSA. The CDR3 nucleotides read TGTGCCAGCAGCCCACAGCCGGGACAGGGTCTCTACGAGCAGTACTTC. Protein product: CASSPQPGQGLYEQYF.

The chain carries TRBV29-1 and TRBJ2-1, with TRBD2 matching 11 bases. V shed 6 bases and J 6 bases; nucleotides not matched to a gene: 7. There are 14 residues in the CDR3. Germline lookup yields CDR1 SQVTM and CDR2 ANQGSEA. The CDR3 loop reads CSVDTSGRSNEQFF. The CDR3 coding sequence is TGCAGCGTGGATACTAGCGGGAGAAGCAATGAGCAGTTCTTC.

The chain carries TRBV4-1 and TRBJ1-3; 7 bases map to TRBD1. CDR1 MGHRA and CDR2 YSYEKL come from the germline V gene. The CDR3 runs to 18 residues. The J segment lost 0 bases and the V segment lost 1 base, leaving 9 bases of the junction unmatched. CDR3 nucleotides: TGCGCCAGCAGCCAAGGGACAGGTCGCCGACGCTCTGGAAACACCATATATTTT. This sequence encodes CASSQGTGRRRSGNTIYF.

V gene TRBV3-1 (or the pseudogene TRBV3-2) combines with J gene TRBJ1-3, with 7 bases identical to TRBD1. Germline CDR1 and CDR2: LGHDT and YNNKEL (reference sequence). The V and J ends lost 7 bases and 0 bases, in that order; junction bases with no gene match: 12. This CDR3 region has 17 residues. The CDR3 DNA reads TGTGCCAGCACGAGAAGGCTCCAGGGGGTCTCTGGAAACACCATATATTTT. Translating gives CASTRRLQGVSGNTIYF.

The chain recombines TRBV3-1 (or the pseudogene TRBV3-2) with TRBJ2-1; 10 bases are a match to TRBD1. CDR3 length: 12 residues. Losses at the gene ends were 4 bases for V and 13 bases for J; bases not matched to a gene: 4. CDR1 and CDR2 from the germline V gene are LGHDT and YNNKEL (reference sequence). DNA for the CDR3: TGTGCCAGCAGCCCCGGGGACAGGGGACAGTTCTTC. The encoded protein is CASSPGDRGQFF.

The genes are TRBV27 and TRBJ2-1, with 13 bases identical to TRBD2. V trimming: 3 bases; J trimming: 5 bases; junction bases outside the gene matches: 7. Germline CDR1 is MNHEY and CDR2 is SMNVEV (reference sequence). The CDR3 contains 17 residues. CDR3 loop: CASSLWAGTSGNNEQFF. CDR3 sequence (DNA): TGTGCCAGCAGTTTGTGGGCCGGGACTAGCGGGAACAATGAGCAGTTCTTC.